The present T cell receptor (beta chain) was sequenced within a study of T cell responses to AZD1222 COVID-19 vaccine. Study results and limitations: Spike as a whole was targeted by vaccine-associated CD4 TCRs, dominant at 160-218 and 743-854. Just a handful of people given AZD1222 tested seropositive at baseline. Clonal diversity was possibly underestimated, and white British individuals and females predominated among donors.

This CDR3 is 16 amino acids long. Trimming removed 5 bases at V and 4 bases at J, with 23 bases between. In germline, CDR1 is GTSNPN, CDR2 SVGIG (reference sequence). Only in-frame clones appear in the TCRdb table, and some are missing; sequencing was by immunoSEQ multiplex PCR. This sample has under 170,000 clones, with more than 90% found just once. Both about-4-week and about-12-week second-dose recipients were combined. A note on this clone: What it binds is unknown.

The V call is TRBV30, the J call TRBJ2-5; maybe TRBD2 (9 bases). The source is an adult who received the AZD1222 COVID-19 vaccine. The source was peripheral blood, collected 28 days after the second AZD1222 dose. CDR3 in amino acids: CAWDRGLAILGETQYF. CDR3 bases: TGTGCCTGGGACAGGGGACTAGCTATCCTCGGAGAGACCCAGTACTTC.